A single sample gave rise to the 16 T cell receptor beta chains below, sequenced in a study of blood T cell repertoires in COVID-19. Sequencing used immunoSEQ multiplex PCR; TCRdb keeps in-frame clones, though not all of them. This table has approximately 210,000 clones, 65% to 90% appearing once. The sequencing input was PBMCs or T cells enriched from blood (not recorded which). These TCRs come from a woman between 45 and 60 years old with acute COVID-19.

The V call is TRBV27, the J call TRBJ1-2, with 12 bases identical to TRBD1. Germline trimming cut 6 bases from V and 7 bases from J; bases unmatched to any gene: 3. CDR1 MNHEY and CDR2 SMNVEV come from the germline V gene (reference sequence). The CDR3 spans 13 residues. CDR3 sequence: CASRPGQGAGYTF. CDR3 DNA: TGTGCCAGCAGACCGGGACAGGGGGCTGGCTACACCTTC.

The chain employs TRBV7-2 and TRBJ2-1; TRBD2 agrees at 10 bases. The CDR3 extends over 15 amino acids. Germline V gives CDR1 SGHTA, CDR2 FQGNSA. V lost 1 base, J lost 7 bases, and 4 bases stayed unmatched. CDR3 in DNA: TGTGCCAGCAGCTTAGGGCTAGCGGGAGAGAATGAGCAGTTCTTC. It yields the protein CASSLGLAGENEQFF.

V usage is TRBV21-1 and J usage is TRBJ2-6; TRBD2, the D gene given by the table, was not confirmed from the DNA. TRBV21-1 is tagged as a pseudogene. This CDR3 has 17 residues. CDR3 sequence: CASSKSNESSGANVLTF. The CDR3 region has the DNA TGTGCCAGCAGCAAATCAAACGAGAGCTCTGGGGCCAACGTCCTGACTTTC.

J is TRBJ1-2 and V is TRBV6-5; 7 bases agree with TRBD1. Looked up from germline, CDR1 is MNHEY and CDR2 is SVGAGI. Trimming cost V 8 bases and J 4 bases; bases outside gene matches: 7. This CDR3 contains 13 residues. The CDR3 loop is CASRPGGGYGYTF. The CDR3 nucleotides read TGTGCCAGCCGACCAGGGGGTGGCTATGGCTACACCTTC.

The V call is TRBV11-2, the J call TRBJ2-3; 12 positions match TRBD2. The CDR3 extends over 15 amino acids. Per the germline V gene, CDR1 is SGHAT and CDR2 is FQNNGV. With V trimmed by 6 bases and J by 4 bases, 5 bases remained unmatched. CDR3 sequence reads: CASRGLAGLADTQYF. In DNA, the CDR3 is TGTGCCAGCAGGGGACTAGCGGGTTTAGCAGATACGCAGTATTTT.

V is TRBV18 and J is TRBJ2-7; 7 bases match TRBD1. Germline lookup yields CDR1 KGHSH and CDR2 LQKENI. V lost 3 bases, J lost 2 bases, and 7 bases stayed unmatched. This CDR3 has 15 amino acids. The CDR3, as DNA: TGTGCCAGCTCACCTAGACAGGGTTCGGCCTACGAGCAGTACTTC. Translated: CASSPRQGSAYEQYF.

The rearrangement links TRBV11-2 to TRBJ2-1; weak D call: TRBD2 (6 bases). Trimming took off 4 bases at V and 8 bases at J, with 24 bases between the two ends. Germline V gene data show CDR1 as SGHAT and CDR2 as FQNNGV. The CDR3 is made up of 17 amino acids. CDR3 region: CASSSPLGGSSFDEQFF. In DNA, the CDR3 is TGTGCCAGCAGCTCACCACTGGGGGGTAGTAGTTTCGATGAGCAGTTCTTC.

This rearrangement joins TRBV28 to TRBJ2-7; D unclear. Trimming took off 7 bases at V and 2 bases at J, with 12 bases between the two ends. The CDR3 has 13 amino acids. From germline, CDR1 is MDHEN and CDR2 SYDVKM. CDR3 bases: TGTGCCAGCACAGGTTCTGCAACCTACGAGCAGTACTTC. This translates into CASTGSATYEQYF.

This chain joins TRBV4-1 and TRBJ2-3; possible D gene TRBD2, 6 bases. From germline, CDR1 is MGHRA and CDR2 YSYEKL. V was cut by 4 bases and J by 2 bases, with 19 bases left in between. The CDR3 is 17 residues long. DNA for the CDR3: TGCGCCAGCAGCCTAAGTTCCTTAGCGGACCTCACAGATACGCAGTATTTT. Translation gives CASSLSSLADLTDTQYF.

This rearrangement joins TRBV7-6 to TRBJ2-2; possibly TRBD2 for D (6 bases). The germline V and J ends were trimmed by 5 bases and 5 bases, with 12 bases remaining between them. Germline V gives CDR1 SGHVS, CDR2 FNYEAQ. The CDR3 runs to 14 residues. CDR3 DNA: TGTGCCAGCAGCCCCGGACTACAAACCGGGGAGCTGTTTTTT. Its protein product is CASSPGLQTGELFF.

This clone occurred a few times. The rearrangement uses TRBV11-3 and TRBJ2-1; no clear D. This CDR3 comprises 13 residues. Trimming stripped 1 base from V and 12 bases from J, with 13 bases between. Looked up from germline, CDR1 is SGHNT and CDR2 is YENEEA. CDR3 DNA: TGTGCCAGCAGCTTAGGAGTAGCTTCGTGGCAGTTCTTC. The encoded protein is CASSLGVASWQFF.

J is TRBJ2-3 and V is TRBV19, with TRBD1 matching 9 bases. The CDR3 extends over 15 amino acids. The germline CDR1 and CDR2 sequences are LNHDA and SQIVND (reference sequence). V dropped 5 bases and J dropped 2; count of bases not matched to a gene: 5. CDR3 amino acids: CASSDDRGFTDTQYF. CDR3 coding DNA: TGTGCCAGTAGTGATGACAGGGGGTTCACAGATACGCAGTATTTT.

The chain carries TRBV6-5 and TRBJ2-3; 7 bases fit TRBD1. The CDR3 loop spans 15 amino acids. Germline V gene lookup returns CDR1 MNHEY and CDR2 SVGAGI. The V segment lost 4 bases and the J segment 2 bases; nucleotides outside the gene matches: 6. CDR3 coding DNA: TGTGCCAGCAGTTGGGTGGGACAGCTCACAGATACGCAGTATTTT. Protein product: CASSWVGQLTDTQYF.

This clone was counted once. The CDR3 here is CASSEGTGGSYGYTF. CDR3 DNA sequence: TGTGCCAGCAGTGAGGGGACAGGGGGCAGTTATGGCTACACCTTC. The chain couples TRBV6-4 to TRBJ1-2; 12 nucleotides align to TRBD1. This CDR3 has 15 residues. V lost 3 bases and J lost 5; bases outside the gene matches: 4. CDR1 and CDR2 (germline): MRHNA, SNTAGT.

This clone was detected only once. The chain couples TRBV7-9 to TRBJ1-6; no reliable D call. V lost 5 bases and J lost 2, with 19 bases in between. CDR1 is SEHNR and CDR2 is FQNEAQ in the germline V gene (reference sequence). The CDR3 is 18 residues long. For the CDR3, the DNA is TGTGCCAGCAGCCCTGGACTAAATGGGGTGGCCTATAATTCACCCCTCCACTTT. As protein: CASSPGLNGVAYNSPLHF.

This clone was observed a few times. This chain connects TRBV7-7 to TRBJ1-5; a weak D match, TRBD1 (5 bases). This CDR3 spans 15 amino acids. CDR1 SSHAT and CDR2 FNYEAQ come from the germline V gene (reference sequence). V was pared by 1 base and J by 4 bases, with 11 bases between. CDR3 sequence: CASSLGVRDNQPQHF. The CDR3 nucleotides are TGTGCCAGCAGCTTAGGGGTCAGGGATAATCAGCCCCAGCATTTT. Looking up the rest from reference TRBV7-7 and TRBJ1-5 gives the full variable domain: GAGVSQSPRYKVTKRGQDVTLRCDPISSHATLYWYQQALGQGPEFLTYFNYEAQPDKSGLPSDRFSAERPEGSISTLTIQRTEQRDSAMYRCASSLGVRDNQPQHFGDGTRLSIL.